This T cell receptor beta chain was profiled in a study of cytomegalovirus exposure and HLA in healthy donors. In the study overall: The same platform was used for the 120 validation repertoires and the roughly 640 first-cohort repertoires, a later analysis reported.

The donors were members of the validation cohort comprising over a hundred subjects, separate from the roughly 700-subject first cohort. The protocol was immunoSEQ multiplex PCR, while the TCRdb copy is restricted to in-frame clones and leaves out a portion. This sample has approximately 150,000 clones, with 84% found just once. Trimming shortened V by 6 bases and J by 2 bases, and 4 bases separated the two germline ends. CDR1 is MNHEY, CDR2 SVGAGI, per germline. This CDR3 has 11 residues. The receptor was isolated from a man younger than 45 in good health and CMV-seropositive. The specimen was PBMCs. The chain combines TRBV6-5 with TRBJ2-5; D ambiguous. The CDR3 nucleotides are TGTGCCAGCAGGCGACAAGAGACCCAGTACTTC. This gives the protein CASRRQETQYF.